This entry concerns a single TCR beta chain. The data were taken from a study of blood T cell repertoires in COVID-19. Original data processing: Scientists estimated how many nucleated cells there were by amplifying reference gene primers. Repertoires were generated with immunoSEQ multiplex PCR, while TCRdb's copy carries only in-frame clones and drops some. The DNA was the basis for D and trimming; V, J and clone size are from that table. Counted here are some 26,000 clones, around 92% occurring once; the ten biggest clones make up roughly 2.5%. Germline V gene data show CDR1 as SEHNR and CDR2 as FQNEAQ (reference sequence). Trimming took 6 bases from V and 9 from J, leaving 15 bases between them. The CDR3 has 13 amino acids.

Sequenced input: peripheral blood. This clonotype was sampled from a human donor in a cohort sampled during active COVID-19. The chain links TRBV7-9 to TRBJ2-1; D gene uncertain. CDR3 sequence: CASRIAGYSEQFF. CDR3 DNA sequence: TGTGCCAGCAGGATTGCCGGGTATAGTGAGCAGTTCTTC.